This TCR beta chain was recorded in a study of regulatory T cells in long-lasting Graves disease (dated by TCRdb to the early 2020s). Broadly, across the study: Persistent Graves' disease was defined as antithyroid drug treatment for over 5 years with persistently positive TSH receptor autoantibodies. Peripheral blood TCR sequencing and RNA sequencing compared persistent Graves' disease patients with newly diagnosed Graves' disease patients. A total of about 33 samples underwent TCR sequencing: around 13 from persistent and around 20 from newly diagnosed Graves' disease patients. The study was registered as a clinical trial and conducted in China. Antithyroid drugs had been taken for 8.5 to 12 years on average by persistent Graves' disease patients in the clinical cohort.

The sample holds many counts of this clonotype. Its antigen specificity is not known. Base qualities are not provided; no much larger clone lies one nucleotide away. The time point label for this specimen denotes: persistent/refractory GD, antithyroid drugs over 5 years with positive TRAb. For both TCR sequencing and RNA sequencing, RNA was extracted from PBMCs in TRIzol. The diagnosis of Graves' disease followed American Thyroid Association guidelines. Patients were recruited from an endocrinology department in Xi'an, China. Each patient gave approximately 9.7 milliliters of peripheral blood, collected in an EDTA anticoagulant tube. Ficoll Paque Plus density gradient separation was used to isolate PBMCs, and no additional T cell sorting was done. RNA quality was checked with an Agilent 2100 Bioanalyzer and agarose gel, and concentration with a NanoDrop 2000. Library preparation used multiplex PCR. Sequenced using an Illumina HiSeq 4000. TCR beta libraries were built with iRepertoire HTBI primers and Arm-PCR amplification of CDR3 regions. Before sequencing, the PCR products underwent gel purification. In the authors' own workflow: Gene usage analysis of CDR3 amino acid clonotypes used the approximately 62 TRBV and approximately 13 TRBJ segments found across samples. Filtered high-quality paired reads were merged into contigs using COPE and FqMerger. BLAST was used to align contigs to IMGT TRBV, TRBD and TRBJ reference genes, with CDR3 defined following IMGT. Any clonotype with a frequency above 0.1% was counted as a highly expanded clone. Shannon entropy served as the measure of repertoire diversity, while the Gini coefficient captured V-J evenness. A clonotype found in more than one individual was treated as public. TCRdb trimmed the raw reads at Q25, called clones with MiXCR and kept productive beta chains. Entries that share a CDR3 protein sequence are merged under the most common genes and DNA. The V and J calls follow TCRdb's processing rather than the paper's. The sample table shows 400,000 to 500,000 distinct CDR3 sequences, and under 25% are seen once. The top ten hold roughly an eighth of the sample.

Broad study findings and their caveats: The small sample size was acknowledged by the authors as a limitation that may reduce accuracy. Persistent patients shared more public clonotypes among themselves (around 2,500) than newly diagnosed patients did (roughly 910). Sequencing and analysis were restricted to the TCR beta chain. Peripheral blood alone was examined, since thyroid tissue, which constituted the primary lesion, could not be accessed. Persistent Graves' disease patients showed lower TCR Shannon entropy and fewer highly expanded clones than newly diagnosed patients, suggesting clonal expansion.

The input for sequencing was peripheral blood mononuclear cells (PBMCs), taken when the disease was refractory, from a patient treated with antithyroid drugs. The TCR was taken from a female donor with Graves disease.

The CDR3 region has the sequence CASSRPGQTYGYTF. The sequenced DNA: TGTGCCAGCAGCAGACCGGGACAGACCTATGGCTACACCTTC. The V and J genes are TRBV5-6 and TRBJ1-2; TRBD1 agrees with 7 junctional bases. Reading the germline V gene gives CDR1 SGHDT and CDR2 YYEEEE. Ends trimmed: V by 4 bases, J by 4 bases; bases unmatched to a gene: 7. The CDR3, cysteine through phenylalanine, is 14 amino acids long. Solely the CDR3 DNA is kept, with 42 bases framed from the first base.